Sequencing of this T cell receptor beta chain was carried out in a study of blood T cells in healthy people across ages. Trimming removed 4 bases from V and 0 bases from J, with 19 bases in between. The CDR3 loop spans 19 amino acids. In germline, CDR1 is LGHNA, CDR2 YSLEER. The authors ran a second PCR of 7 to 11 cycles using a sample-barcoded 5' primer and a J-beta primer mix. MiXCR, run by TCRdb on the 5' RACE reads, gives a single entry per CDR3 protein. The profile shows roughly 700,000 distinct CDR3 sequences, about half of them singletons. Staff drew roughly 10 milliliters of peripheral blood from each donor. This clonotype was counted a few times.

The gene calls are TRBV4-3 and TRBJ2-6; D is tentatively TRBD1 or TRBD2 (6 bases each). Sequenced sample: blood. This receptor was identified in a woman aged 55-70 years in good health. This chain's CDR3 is CASSLNPGGVRSGANVLTF. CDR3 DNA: TGCGCCAGCAGCCTAAATCCCGGGGGCGTGCGCTCTGGGGCCAACGTCCTGACTTTC.